This TCR beta chain was identified during a study of cytomegalovirus exposure and HLA in healthy donors. Study results and limitations: The study flagged approximately 180 TCR beta chains as cytomegalovirus-associated. TCR sequences were mostly rare, though some public TCRs occurred in many donors. The Asian-associated ancestry cluster reportedly had fewer N-insertions than the approximately 700-donor mean in a later analysis.

In the PCR, 60 Vbeta and 13 Jbeta primers were used. Per the authors' pipeline: In a later analysis, 79 million or so unique TCR beta chains included roughly 11 million shared by two or more donors. Here immunoSEQ multiplex PCR was the method, and the copy in TCRdb shows in-frame clones only, minus some. From that table come the V and J calls and clone size; the DNA was used to work out D and trimming. The sample holds some 96,000 clones; around 64% are singletons and the top ten take about 3.5%. J was trimmed by 5 bases and V by 0 bases; bases with no gene match: 9. The CDR3 loop spans 17 amino acids. Looked up from germline, CDR1 is SGHDN and CDR2 is FVKESK. There are a few counts of this clone. Its antigen is as yet unknown.

Sequencing input: PBMCs. The chain is built from TRBV14 and TRBJ2-7, with 11 bases that match TRBD2. The sequence was collected from a man in his fifties or sixties in good health and CMV-seronegative. The CDR3 is CASSQERSSGRAHEQYF. In DNA, the CDR3 is TGTGCCAGCAGCCAAGAAAGAAGTAGCGGGAGGGCCCACGAGCAGTACTTC.